This T cell receptor beta chain was found in a study of cytomegalovirus exposure and HLA in healthy donors. For the study at large: A later analysis reported the same platform for the 100 to 150 validation repertoires and the roughly 700 first-cohort repertoires.

Among the 120 or so subjects of the validation cohort, separate from the approximately 700-subject first cohort, were the donors. Sequencing was performed with immunoSEQ multiplex PCR; in TCRdb, only in-frame clones are kept and a portion is missing. The sample shows more than 150,000 clones, approximately 90% of them seen only once. Notes on this clone: Antigen: not known.

General study results and limits: TCR sequences were mostly rare, though some public TCRs occurred in many donors. Associated with cytomegalovirus, according to the listing, were 150 to 200 TCR beta chains.

Germline CDR1 is SGHTA and CDR2 is FQGNSA. This CDR3 comprises 13 residues. The ends were cut back, 5 bases at V and 5 bases at J, with 12 bases in the middle. This clonotype was sampled from a man between 18 and 35 years old in good health and CMV-seronegative. This sequence joins TRBV7-2 and TRBJ1-2, with a tentative D call TRBD1 (6 bases). The sample was PBMCs. CDR3 sequence (DNA): TGTGCCAGCAGCGTGCCAGGGGATTATGGCTACACCTTC. Protein: CASSVPGDYGYTF.